The source of this T cell receptor (beta chain) is a study of T cell responses to AZD1222 COVID-19 vaccine. Findings of the study overall: Spike was spanned by vaccine-associated CD4 TCRs, with dominance at 160-218 and 743-854.

This CDR3 comprises 14 residues. With respect to this clone: Its antigen is not known.

TCRdb's table, derived via immunoSEQ multiplex PCR, lists solely in-frame clones and lacks some. The repertoire consists of 80,000 or so clones, with more than 85% occurring once and the leading ten covering approximately 4.5%. The sample in question was peripheral blood, obtained 28 days after the second AZD1222 dose. This sequence originates from an adult who received the AZD1222 COVID-19 vaccine. The rearrangement links TRBV21-1 to TRBJ2-1; no check of the table's D call, TRBD1, against the DNA was made. TRBV21-1 is noted as a pseudogene. CDR3 protein: CASSKTGVKLVKFF. Written as DNA, the CDR3 is TGTGCCAGCAGCAAAACAGGGGTGAAACTAGTCAAATTCTTC.